The sequence of this TCR beta chain was determined in a study of blood T cell repertoires in COVID-19. Generated by immunoSEQ multiplex PCR, the TCRdb table keeps only in-frame clones and is missing some. The profile shows some 330,000 clones, around four fifths of them singletons. After removal of 3 bases from V and 0 bases from J, the junction contained 17 bases not matched to a gene. The V gene's germline CDR1 is GTSNPN and CDR2 SVGIG (reference sequence). The CDR3 has 19 amino acids. This clonotype originated in a woman aged 50 to 65 who had recovered from COVID-19. Input material: PBMCs or T cells enriched from blood (not recorded which). This sequence joins TRBV30 and TRBJ1-3; TRBD1 aligns across 7 bases. CDR3 amino acids: CAWRPTTGLTHSSGNTIYF. The CDR3 coding sequence is TGTGCCTGGAGACCGACGACAGGGTTGACCCACTCCTCTGGAAACACCATATATTTT.